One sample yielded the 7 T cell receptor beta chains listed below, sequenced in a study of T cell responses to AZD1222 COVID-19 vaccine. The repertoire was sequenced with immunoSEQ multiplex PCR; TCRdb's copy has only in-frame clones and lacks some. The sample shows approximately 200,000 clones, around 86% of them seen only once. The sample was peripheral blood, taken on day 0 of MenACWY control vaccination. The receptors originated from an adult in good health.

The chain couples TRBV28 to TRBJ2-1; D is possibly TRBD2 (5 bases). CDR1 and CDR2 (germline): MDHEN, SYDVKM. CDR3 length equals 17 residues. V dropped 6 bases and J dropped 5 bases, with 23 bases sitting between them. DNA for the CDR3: TGTGCCAGCAGCTTTATACCCCAACGCTCGCGGGACAATGAGCAGTTCTTC. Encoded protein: CASSFIPQRSRDNEQFF.

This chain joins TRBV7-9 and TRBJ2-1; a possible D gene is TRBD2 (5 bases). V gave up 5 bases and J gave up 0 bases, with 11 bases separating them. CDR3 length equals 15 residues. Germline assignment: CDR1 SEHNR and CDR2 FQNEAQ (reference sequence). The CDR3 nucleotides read TGTGCCAGCAGCCCGTTCGCGGGCTCCTACAATGAGCAGTTCTTC. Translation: CASSPFAGSYNEQFF.

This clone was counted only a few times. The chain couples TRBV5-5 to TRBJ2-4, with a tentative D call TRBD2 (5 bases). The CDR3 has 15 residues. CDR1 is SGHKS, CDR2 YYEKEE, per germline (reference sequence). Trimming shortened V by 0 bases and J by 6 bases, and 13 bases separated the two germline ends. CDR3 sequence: CASSLAWGSGNIQYF. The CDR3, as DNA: TGTGCCAGCAGCTTGGCCTGGGGAAGCGGAAACATTCAGTACTTC.

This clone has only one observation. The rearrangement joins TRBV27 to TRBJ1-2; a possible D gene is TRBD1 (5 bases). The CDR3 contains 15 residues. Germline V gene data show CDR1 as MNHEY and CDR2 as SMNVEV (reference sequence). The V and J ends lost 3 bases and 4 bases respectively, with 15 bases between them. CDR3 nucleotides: TGTGCCAGCAGTTTGAACAGGTTTGAGGGCTATGGCTACACCTTC. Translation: CASSLNRFEGYGYTF.

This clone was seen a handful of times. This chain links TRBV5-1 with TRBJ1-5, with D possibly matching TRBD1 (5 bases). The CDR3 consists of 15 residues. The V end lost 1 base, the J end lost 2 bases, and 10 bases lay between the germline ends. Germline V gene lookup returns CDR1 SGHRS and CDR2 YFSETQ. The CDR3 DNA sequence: TGCGCCAGCAGCTTGTCAGGGTCAGGCAATCAGCCCCAGCATTTT. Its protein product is CASSLSGSGNQPQHF.

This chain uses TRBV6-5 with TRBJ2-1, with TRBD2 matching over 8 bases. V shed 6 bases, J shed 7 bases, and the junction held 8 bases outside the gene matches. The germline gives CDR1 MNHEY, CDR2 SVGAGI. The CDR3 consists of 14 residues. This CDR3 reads CASRPGLGPNEQFF. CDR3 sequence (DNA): TGTGCCAGCAGACCGGGACTAGGACCTAATGAGCAGTTCTTC.

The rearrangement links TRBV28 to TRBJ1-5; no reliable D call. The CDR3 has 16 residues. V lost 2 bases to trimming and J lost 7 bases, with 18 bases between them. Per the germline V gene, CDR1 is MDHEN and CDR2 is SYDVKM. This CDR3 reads CASSLMTEADDQPQHF. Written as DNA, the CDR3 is TGTGCCAGCAGTTTAATGACGGAAGCGGATGACCAGCCCCAGCATTTT.